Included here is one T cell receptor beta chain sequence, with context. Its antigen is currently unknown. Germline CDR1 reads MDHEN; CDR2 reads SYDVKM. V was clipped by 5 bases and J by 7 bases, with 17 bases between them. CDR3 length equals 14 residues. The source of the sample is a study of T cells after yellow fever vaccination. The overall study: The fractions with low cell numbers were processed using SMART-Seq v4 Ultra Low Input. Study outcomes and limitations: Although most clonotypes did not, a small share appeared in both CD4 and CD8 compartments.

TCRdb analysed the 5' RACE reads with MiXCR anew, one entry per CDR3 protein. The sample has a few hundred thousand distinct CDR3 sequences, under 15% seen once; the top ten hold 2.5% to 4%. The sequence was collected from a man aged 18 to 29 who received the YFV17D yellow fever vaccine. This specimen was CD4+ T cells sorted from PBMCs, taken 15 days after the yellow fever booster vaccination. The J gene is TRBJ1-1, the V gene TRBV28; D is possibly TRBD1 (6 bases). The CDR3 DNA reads TGTGCCAGCAGTCAACACTCTGTACAGGGTGAAGCTTTCTTT. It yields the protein CASSQHSVQGEAFF.